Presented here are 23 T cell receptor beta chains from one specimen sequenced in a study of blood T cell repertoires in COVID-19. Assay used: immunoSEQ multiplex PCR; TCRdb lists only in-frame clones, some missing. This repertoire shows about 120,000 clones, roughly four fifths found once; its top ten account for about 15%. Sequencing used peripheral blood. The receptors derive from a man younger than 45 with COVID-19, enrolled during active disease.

The CDR3, as DNA: TGCGCCAGCAGCTTAAGACAGGGAGGCACCGGGGAGCTGTTTTTT. Encoded protein: CASSLRQGGTGELFF. The rearrangement links TRBV5-1 to TRBJ2-2; tentative D call: TRBD1 (7 bases). Trimming left V 2 bases short and J 4 bases short, with 12 bases between. In germline, CDR1 is SGHRS, CDR2 YFSETQ. The CDR3 loop spans 15 amino acids.

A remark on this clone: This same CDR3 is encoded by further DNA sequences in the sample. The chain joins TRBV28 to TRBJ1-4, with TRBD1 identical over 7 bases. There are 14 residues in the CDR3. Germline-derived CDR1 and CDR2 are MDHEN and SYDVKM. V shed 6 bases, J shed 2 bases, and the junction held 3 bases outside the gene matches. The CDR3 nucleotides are TGTGCCAGCAGCGGGACAGCGACTAATGAAAAACTGTTTTTT. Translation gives CASSGTATNEKLFF. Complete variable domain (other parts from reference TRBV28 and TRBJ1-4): DVKVTQSSRYLVKRTGEKVFLECVQDMDHENMFWYRQDPGLGLRLIYFSYDVKMKEKGDIPEGYSVSREKKERFSLILESASTNQTSMYLCASSGTATNEKLFFGSGTQLSVL.

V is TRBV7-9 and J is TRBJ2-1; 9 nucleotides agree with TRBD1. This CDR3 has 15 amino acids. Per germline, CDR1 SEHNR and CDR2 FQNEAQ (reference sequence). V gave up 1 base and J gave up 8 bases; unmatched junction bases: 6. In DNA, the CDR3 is TGTGCCAGCAGCTTAGGCCTACAGGGGGCGGATGAGCAGTTCTTC. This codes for CASSLGLQGADEQFF. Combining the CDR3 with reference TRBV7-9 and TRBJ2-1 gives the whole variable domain DTGVSQNPRHKITKRGQNVTFRCDPISEHNRLYWYRQTLGQGPEFLTYFQNEAQLEKSRLLSDRFSAERPKGSFSTLEIQRTEQGDSAMYLCASSLGLQGADEQFFGPGTRLTVL.

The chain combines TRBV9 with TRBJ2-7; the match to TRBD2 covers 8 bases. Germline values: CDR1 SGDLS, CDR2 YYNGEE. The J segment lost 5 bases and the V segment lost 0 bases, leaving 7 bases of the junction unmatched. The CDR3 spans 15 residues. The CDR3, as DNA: TGTGCCAGCAGCGTAGACGGGAGGGCCGTCAACGAGCAGTACTTC. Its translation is CASSVDGRAVNEQYF. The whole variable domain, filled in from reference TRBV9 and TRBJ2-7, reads DSGVTQTPKHLITATGQRVTLRCSPRSGDLSVYWYQQSLDQGLQFLIQYYNGEERAKGNILERFSAQQFPDLHSELNLSSLELGDSALYFCASSVDGRAVNEQYFGPGTRLTVT.

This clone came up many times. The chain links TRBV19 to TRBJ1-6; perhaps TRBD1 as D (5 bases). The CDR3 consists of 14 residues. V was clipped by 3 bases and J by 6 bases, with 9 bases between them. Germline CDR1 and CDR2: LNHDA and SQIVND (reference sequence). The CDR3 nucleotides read TGTGCCAGTAGTATCGGGCAGGGTAATTCACCCCTCCACTTT. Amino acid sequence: CASSIGQGNSPLHF.

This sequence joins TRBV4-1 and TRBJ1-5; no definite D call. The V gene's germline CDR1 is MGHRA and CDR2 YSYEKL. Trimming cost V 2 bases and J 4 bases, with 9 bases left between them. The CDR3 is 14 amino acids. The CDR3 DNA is TGCGCCAGCAGCCAAAATGGAGTTAATCAGCCCCAGCATTTT. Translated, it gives CASSQNGVNQPQHF.

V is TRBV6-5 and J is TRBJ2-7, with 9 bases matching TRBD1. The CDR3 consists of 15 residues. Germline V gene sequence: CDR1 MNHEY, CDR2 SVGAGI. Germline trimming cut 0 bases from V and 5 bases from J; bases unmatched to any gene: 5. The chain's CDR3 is CASSYSRDRAHEQYF. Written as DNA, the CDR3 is TGTGCCAGCAGTTACTCGAGGGACAGGGCCCACGAGCAGTACTTC.

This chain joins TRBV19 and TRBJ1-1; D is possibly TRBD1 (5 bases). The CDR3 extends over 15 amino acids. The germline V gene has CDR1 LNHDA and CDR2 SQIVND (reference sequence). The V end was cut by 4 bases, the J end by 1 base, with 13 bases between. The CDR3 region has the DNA TGTGCCAGTAGTAGAAGCAGGGACTCGAACACTGAAGCTTTCTTT. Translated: CASSRSRDSNTEAFF.

The CDR3 nucleotides are TGTGCCACTGGACAGCCTAACACCGGGGAGCTGTTTTTT. Its protein product is CATGQPNTGELFF. This sequence joins TRBV27 and TRBJ2-2; TRBD1 might be the D (6 bases). Trimming pared 10 bases from V and 2 bases from J, leaving 11 bases between. CDR1 is MNHEY, CDR2 SMNVEV, per germline (reference sequence). The CDR3 totals 13 residues.

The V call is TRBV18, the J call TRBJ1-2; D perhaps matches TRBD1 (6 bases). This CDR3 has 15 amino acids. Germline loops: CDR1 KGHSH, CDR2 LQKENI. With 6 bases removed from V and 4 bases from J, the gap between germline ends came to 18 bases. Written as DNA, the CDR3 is TGTGCCAGCTCCCTTACACCGAGACAGGCCTATGGCTACACCTTC. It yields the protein CASSLTPRQAYGYTF.

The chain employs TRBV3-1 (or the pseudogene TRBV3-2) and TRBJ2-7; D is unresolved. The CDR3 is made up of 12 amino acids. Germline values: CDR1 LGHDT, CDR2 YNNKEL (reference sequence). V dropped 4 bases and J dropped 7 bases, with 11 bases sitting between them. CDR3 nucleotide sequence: TGTGCCAGCAGCCCTCAAGCCGGGGAGCAGTACTTC. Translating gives CASSPQAGEQYF.

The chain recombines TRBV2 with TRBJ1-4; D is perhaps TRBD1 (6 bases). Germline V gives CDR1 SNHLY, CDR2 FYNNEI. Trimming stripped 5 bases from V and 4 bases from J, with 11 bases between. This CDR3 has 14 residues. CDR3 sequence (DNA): TGTGCCAGCAGTACAGGGACCTTTAATGAAAAACTGTTTTTT. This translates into CASSTGTFNEKLFF.

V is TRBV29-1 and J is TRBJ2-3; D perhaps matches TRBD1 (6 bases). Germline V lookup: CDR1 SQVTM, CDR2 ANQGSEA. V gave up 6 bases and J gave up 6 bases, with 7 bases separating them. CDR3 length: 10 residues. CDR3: CSVDRDTQYF. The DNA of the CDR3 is TGCAGCGTAGACAGGGATACGCAGTATTTT.

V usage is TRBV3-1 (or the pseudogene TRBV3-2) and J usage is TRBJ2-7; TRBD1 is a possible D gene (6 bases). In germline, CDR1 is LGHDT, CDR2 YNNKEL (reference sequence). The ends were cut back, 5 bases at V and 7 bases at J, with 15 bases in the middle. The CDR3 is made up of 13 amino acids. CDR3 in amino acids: CASSTVQGREQYF. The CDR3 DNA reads TGTGCCAGCAGCACCGTTCAGGGGAGAGAGCAGTACTTC.

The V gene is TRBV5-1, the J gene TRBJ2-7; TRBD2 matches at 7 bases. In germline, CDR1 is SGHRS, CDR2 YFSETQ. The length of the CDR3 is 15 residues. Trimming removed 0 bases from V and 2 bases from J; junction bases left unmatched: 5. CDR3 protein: CASSLGASGTYEQYF. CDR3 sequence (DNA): TGCGCCAGCAGCTTGGGGGCTAGCGGAACCTACGAGCAGTACTTC. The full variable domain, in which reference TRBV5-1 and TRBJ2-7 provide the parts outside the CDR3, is KAGVTQTPRYLIKTRGQQVTLSCSPISGHRSVSWYQQTPGQGLQFLFEYFSETQRNKGNFPGRFSGRQFSNSRSEMNVSTLELGDSALYLCASSLGASGTYEQYFGPGTRLTVT.

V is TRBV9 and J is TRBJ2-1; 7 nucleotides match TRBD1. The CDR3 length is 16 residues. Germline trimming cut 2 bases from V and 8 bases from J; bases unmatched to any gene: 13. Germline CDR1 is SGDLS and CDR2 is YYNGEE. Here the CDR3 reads CASSVLEVGTEDEQFF. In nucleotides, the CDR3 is TGTGCCAGCAGCGTTTTGGAGGTCGGGACAGAGGATGAGCAGTTCTTC.

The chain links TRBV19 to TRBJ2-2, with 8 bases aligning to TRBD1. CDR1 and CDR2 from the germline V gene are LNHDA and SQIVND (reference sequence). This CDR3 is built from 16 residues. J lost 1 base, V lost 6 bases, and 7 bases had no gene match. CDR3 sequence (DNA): TGTGCCAGTAGGACCTTGGGGACAGGGAACACCGGGGAGCTGTTTTTT. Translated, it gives CASRTLGTGNTGELFF.

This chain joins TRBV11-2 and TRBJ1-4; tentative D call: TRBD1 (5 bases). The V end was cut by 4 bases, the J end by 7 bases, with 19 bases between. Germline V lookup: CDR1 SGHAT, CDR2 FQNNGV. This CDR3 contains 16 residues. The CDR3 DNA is TGTGCCAGCAGCTCACGGGGCAGGGAGGGAGGTGAAAAACTGTTTTTT. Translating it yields CASSSRGREGGEKLFF. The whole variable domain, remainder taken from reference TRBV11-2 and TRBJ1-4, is EAGVAQSPRYKIIEKRQSVAFWCNPISGHATLYWYQQILGQGPKLLIQFQNNGVVDDSQLPKDRFSAERLKGVDSTLKIQPAKLEDSAVYLCASSSRGREGGEKLFFGSGTQLSVL.

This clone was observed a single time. CDR3 coding DNA: TGTGCCAGCAGTTTTGGGAAGGGGTCGAGGTCCCAGCATTTT. It is translated as CASSFGKGSRSQHF. The J gene is TRBJ1-5, the V gene TRBV28, with D possibly being TRBD1 (5 bases). CDR1 MDHEN and CDR2 SYDVKM come from the germline V gene. The CDR3 contains 14 residues. Between the trimmed V and J ends, which lost 3 bases and 11 bases, there was a span of 17 bases.

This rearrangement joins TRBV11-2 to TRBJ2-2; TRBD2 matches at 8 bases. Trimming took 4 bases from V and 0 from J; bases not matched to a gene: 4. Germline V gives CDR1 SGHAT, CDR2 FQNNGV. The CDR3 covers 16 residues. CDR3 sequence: CASSSAGLANTGELFF. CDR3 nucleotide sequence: TGTGCCAGCAGCTCAGCGGGACTAGCGAACACCGGGGAGCTGTTTTTT.

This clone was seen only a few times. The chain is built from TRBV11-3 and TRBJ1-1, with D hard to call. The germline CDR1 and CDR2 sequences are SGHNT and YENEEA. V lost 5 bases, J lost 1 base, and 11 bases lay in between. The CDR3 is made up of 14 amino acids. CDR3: CASSHRYKNTEAFF. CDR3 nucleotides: TGTGCCAGCAGCCATCGTTACAAGAACACTGAAGCTTTCTTT.

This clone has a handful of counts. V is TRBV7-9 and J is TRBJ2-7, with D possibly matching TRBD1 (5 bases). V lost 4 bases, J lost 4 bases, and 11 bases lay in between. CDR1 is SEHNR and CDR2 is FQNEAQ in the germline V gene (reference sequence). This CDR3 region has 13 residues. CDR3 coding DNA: TGTGCCAGCAGCTCGTCAGGGATTTACGAGCAGTACTTC. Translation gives CASSSSGIYEQYF.

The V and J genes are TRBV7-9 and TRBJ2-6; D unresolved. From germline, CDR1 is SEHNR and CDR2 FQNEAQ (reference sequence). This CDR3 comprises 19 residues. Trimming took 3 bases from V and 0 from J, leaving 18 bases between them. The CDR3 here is CASSLRRSTPSSGANVLTF. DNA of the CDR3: TGTGCCAGCAGCTTGAGGCGAAGCACGCCGAGCTCTGGGGCCAACGTCCTGACTTTC.